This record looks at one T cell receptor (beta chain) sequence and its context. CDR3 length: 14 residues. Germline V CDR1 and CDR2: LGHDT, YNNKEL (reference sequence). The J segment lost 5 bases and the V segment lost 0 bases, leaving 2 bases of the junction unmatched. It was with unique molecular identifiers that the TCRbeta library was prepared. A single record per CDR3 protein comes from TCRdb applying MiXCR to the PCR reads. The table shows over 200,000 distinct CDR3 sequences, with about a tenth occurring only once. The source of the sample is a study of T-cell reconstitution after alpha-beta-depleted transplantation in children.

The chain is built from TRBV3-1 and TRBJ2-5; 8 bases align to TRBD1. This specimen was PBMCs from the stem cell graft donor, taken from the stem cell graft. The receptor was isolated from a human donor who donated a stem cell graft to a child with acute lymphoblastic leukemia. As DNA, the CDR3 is TGTGCCAGCAGCCAAGATAGGGACAGGGAGACCCAGTACTTC. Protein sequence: CASSQDRDRETQYF.